This TCR beta chain is from a study of cytomegalovirus exposure and HLA in healthy donors. The CDR3 contains 13 residues. Germline V CDR1 and CDR2: GTSNPN, SVGIG (reference sequence). Trimming left V 0 bases short and J 2 bases short, with 8 bases between. Study results and caveats: Most sequenced TCRs were rare (though some public TCRs occurred in many donors). Researchers catalogued around 150 TCR beta chains as cytomegalovirus-associated. Both high specificity and high sensitivity reportedly marked the classifier's diagnosis of cytomegalovirus status.

Only in-frame clones appear in the TCRdb table, and some are missing; sequencing was by immunoSEQ multiplex PCR. The data show 110,000 or so clones, roughly 83% seen once. Regarding this clone: The antigen is unknown.

The chain employs TRBV30 and TRBJ2-7, with a weak D call TRBD1 (6 bases). This sequence originates from a man between 18 and 29 years old in good health and CMV-seronegative. Sample: PBMCs. The CDR3 bases are TGTGCCTGGAGTGTGGGACACACCTACGAGCAGTACTTC. It yields the protein CAWSVGHTYEQYF. The full variable domain, completed using reference TRBV30 and TRBJ2-7, is SQTIHQWPATLVQPVGSPLSLECTVEGTSNPNLYWYRQAAGRGLQLLFYSVGIGQISSEVPQNLSASRPQDRQFILSSKKLLLSDSGFYLCAWSVGHTYEQYFGPGTRLTVT.